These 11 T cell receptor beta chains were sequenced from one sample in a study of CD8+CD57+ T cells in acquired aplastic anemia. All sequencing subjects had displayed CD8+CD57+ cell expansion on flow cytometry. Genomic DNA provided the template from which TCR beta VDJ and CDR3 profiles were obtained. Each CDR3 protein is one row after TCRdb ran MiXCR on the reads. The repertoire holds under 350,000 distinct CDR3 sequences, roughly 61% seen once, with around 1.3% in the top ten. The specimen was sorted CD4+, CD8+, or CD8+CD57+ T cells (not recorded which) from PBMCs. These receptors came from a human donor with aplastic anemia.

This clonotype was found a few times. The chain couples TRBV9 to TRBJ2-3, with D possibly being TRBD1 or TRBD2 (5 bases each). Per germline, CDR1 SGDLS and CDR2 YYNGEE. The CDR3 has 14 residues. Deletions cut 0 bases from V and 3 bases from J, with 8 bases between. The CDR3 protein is CASSVEGRTDTQYF. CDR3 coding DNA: TGTGCCAGCAGCGTAGAGGGACGAACAGATACGCAGTATTTT.

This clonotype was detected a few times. This chain's CDR3 is CASSLGDRGYQPQHF. For the CDR3, the DNA is TGTGCCAGCAGCTTAGGGGACAGGGGGTATCAGCCCCAGCATTTT. The J gene is TRBJ1-5, the V gene TRBV7-8, with TRBD1 matching over 11 bases. Germline V gene lookup returns CDR1 SGHVS and CDR2 FQNEAQ. The junction had 1 base not matched to a gene; V was cut back by 1 base and J by 5 bases. CDR3 size: 15 residues.

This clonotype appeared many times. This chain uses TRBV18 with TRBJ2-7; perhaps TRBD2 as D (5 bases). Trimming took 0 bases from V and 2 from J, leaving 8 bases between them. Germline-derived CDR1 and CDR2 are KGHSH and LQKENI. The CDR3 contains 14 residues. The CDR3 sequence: CASSPPGLPYEQYF. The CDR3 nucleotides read TGTGCCAGCTCACCACCCGGACTTCCCTACGAGCAGTACTTC.

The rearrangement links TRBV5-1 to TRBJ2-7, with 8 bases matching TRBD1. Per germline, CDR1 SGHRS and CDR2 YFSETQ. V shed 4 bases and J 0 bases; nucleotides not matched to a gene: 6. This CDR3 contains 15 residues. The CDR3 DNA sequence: TGCGCCAGCAGCACGGGACAGGCTGCCTCCTACGAGCAGTACTTC. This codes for CASSTGQAASYEQYF. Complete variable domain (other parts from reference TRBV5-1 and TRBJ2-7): KAGVTQTPRYLIKTRGQQVTLSCSPISGHRSVSWYQQTPGQGLQFLFEYFSETQRNKGNFPGRFSGRQFSNSRSEMNVSTLELGDSALYLCASSTGQAASYEQYFGPGTRLTVT.

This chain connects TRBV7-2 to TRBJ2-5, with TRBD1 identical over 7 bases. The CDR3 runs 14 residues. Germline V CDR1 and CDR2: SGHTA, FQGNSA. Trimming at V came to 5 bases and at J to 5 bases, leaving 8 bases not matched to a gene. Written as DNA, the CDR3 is TGTGCCAGCAGCCCCCGACAGGGTGGGGAGACCCAGTACTTC. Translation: CASSPRQGGETQYF.

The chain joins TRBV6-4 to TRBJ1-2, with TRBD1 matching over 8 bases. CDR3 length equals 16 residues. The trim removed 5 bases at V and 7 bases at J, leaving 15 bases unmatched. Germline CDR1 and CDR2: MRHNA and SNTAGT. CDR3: CASSSQGATGGGGYTF. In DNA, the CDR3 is TGTGCCAGCAGTTCCCAGGGGGCCACCGGGGGCGGTGGCTACACCTTC.

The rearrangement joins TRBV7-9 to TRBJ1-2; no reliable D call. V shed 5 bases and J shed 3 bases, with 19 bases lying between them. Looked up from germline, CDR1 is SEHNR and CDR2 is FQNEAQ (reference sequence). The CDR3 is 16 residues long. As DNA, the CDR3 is TGTGCCAGCAGCCCGGACCGGGCGGGCCCTGACTATGGCTACACCTTC. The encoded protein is CASSPDRAGPDYGYTF.

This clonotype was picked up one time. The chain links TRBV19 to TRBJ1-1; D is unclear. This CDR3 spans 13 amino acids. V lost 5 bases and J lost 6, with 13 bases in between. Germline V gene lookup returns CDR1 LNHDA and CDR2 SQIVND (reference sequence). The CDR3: CASSLVSYAEAFF. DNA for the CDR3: TGTGCCAGTAGTTTGGTATCTTATGCTGAAGCTTTCTTT.

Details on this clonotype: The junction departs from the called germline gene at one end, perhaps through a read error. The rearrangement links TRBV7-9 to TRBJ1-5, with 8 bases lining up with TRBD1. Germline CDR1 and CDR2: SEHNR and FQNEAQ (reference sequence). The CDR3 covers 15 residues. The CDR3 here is CASSRPGQGNEPQHF. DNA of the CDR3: TGTGCCAGCAGCCGCCCCGGACAGGGCAATGAGCCCCAGCATTTT. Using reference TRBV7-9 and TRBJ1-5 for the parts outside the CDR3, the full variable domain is DTGVSQNPRHKITKRGQNVTFRCDPISEHNRLYWYRQTLGQGPEFLTYFQNEAQLEKSRLLSDRFSAERPKGSFSTLEIQRTEQGDSAMYLCASSRPGQGNEPQHFGDGTRLSIL.

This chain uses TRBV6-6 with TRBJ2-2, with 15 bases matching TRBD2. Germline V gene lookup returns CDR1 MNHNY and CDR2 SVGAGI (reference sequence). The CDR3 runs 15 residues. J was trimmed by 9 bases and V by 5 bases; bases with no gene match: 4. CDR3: CASSGLAGGPRELFF. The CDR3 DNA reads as TGTGCCAGCAGTGGACTAGCGGGGGGGCCCCGGGAGCTGTTTTTT.

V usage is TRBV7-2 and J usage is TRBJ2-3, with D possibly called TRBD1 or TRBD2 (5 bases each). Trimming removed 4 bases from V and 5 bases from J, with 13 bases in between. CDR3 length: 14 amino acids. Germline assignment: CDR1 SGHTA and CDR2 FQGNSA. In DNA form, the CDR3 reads TGTGCCAGCAGCTCCAGGGTCCGGGGAGATACGCAGTATTTT. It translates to CASSSRVRGDTQYF.